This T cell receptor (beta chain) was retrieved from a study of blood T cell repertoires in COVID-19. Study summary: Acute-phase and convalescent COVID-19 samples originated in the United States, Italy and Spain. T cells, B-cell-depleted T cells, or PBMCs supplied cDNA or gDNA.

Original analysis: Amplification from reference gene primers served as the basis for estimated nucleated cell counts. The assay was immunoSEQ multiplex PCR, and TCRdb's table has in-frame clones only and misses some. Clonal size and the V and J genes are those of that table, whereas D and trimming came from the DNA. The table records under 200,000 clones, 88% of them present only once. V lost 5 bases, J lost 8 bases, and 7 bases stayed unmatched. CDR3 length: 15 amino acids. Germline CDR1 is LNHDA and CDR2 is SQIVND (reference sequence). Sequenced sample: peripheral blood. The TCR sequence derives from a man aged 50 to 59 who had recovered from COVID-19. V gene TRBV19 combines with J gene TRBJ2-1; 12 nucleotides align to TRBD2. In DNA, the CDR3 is TGTGCCAGTAGTGCTAGCGGGAGGGCCCTGGATGAGCAGTTCTTC. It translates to CASSASGRALDEQFF.